The 15 T cell receptor beta chains below were found in one sample sequenced in a study of T cell responses to AZD1222 COVID-19 vaccine. The repertoire was sequenced with immunoSEQ multiplex PCR; TCRdb's copy has only in-frame clones and lacks some. The sample comprises about 100,000 clones, approximately 90% of which are singletons, and about 9% rests with the top ten. The input for sequencing was peripheral blood, taken 28 days after the second AZD1222 dose. These receptors were taken from an adult who received the AZD1222 COVID-19 vaccine.

This clone came up a few times. The CDR3 reads CAWSVGGVTQFF. The CDR3 DNA is TGTGCCTGGAGTGTTGGGGGAGTAACGCAGTTCTTC. The chain uses TRBV30 and TRBJ2-1, with D tentatively TRBD1 or TRBD2 (5 bases each). Germline-derived CDR1 and CDR2 are GTSNPN and SVGIG (reference sequence). The CDR3 contains 12 residues. The ends were cut back, 0 bases at V and 12 bases at J, with 12 bases in the middle.

The chain carries TRBV28 and TRBJ2-1; a possible D gene is TRBD1 (5 bases). This CDR3 is built from 16 residues. Germline CDR1 MDHEN, CDR2 SYDVKM. V lost 6 bases, J lost 0 bases, and 15 bases lay in between. In DNA form, the CDR3 reads TGTGCCAGCAGGTCCTGGACACCTTCCTCCTACAATGAGCAGTTCTTC. Residues: CASRSWTPSSYNEQFF. Full variable domain (rest looked up from reference TRBV28 and TRBJ2-1): DVKVTQSSRYLVKRTGEKVFLECVQDMDHENMFWYRQDPGLGLRLIYFSYDVKMKEKGDIPEGYSVSREKKERFSLILESASTNQTSMYLCASRSWTPSSYNEQFFGPGTRLTVL.

The CDR3 sequence is CASSPLGQGTDTQYF. DNA of the CDR3: TGTGCCAGCAGCCCCTTAGGGCAGGGCACAGATACGCAGTATTTT. The chain is built from TRBV3-1 (or the pseudogene TRBV3-2) and TRBJ2-3; D remains ambiguous. The CDR3 is 15 amino acids. CDR1 LGHDT and CDR2 YNNKEL come from the germline V gene (reference sequence). The V and J ends lost 4 bases and 1 base respectively, with 12 bases between them.

The chain is built from TRBV19 and TRBJ2-4, with D possibly being TRBD2 (6 bases). From germline, CDR1 is LNHDA and CDR2 SQIVND (reference sequence). The CDR3 runs 14 residues. Trimming stripped 6 bases from V and 2 bases from J, with 11 bases between. DNA of the CDR3: TGTGCCAGTAGCCTTCGGGGGACCAAAAACATTCAGTACTTC. Residues: CASSLRGTKNIQYF.

This sequence joins TRBV3-1 (or the pseudogene TRBV3-2) and TRBJ1-2; no reliable D call. The CDR3 loop spans 14 amino acids. Germline V gives CDR1 LGHDT, CDR2 YNNKEL (reference sequence). The V and J ends lost 4 bases and 4 bases respectively, with 13 bases between them. The CDR3 here is CASSRVDGSYGYTF. DNA of the CDR3: TGTGCCAGCAGCCGCGTAGACGGATCCTATGGCTACACCTTC.

The chain combines TRBV5-1 with TRBJ2-1; possibly TRBD2 for D (6 bases). V lost 2 bases and J lost 3, with 24 bases in between. In germline, CDR1 is SGHRS, CDR2 YFSETQ. The length of the CDR3 is 19 residues. The CDR3: CASSFGDSGSVKSYNEQFF. The CDR3 bases are TGCGCCAGCAGCTTTGGGGACTCAGGATCGGTTAAGAGCTACAATGAGCAGTTCTTC.

The CDR3 loop is CASSKVVGSYNEQFF. CDR3 nucleotides: TGTGCCAGCAGTAAAGTCGTGGGCTCCTACAATGAGCAGTTCTTC. The chain carries TRBV28 and TRBJ2-1, with unresolved D. The CDR3 length is 15 residues. CDR1 and CDR2 from the germline V gene are MDHEN and SYDVKM. V was cut by 5 bases and J by 0 bases, with 11 bases left in between.

With regard to this clone: Relative to the germline gene, one junction end is altered; a read error may explain this. The V and J genes are TRBV28 and TRBJ2-1, with 14 bases lining up with TRBD2. CDR1 and CDR2 (germline): MDHEN, SYDVKM. This CDR3 contains 16 residues. In DNA form, the CDR3 reads TGTGCCAGCAGTTCTATCCCGGGACTAGCGGGAGACATGGTGGTCTTC. Translation: CASSSIPGLAGDMVVF.

The CDR3 reads CSVAETGAGELFF. The CDR3 DNA reads TGCAGCGTTGCAGAGACAGGGGCGGGGGAGCTGTTTTTT. The chain is built from TRBV29-1 and TRBJ2-2, with 8 bases lining up with TRBD1. Germline loops: CDR1 SQVTM, CDR2 ANQGSEA. This CDR3 spans 13 amino acids. V lost 4 bases and J lost 8; bases outside the gene matches: 6.

The rearrangement uses TRBV28 and TRBJ1-6; D not resolved. Germline V gives CDR1 MDHEN, CDR2 SYDVKM. The V and J ends lost 8 bases and 9 bases respectively, with 14 bases between them. The CDR3 runs 13 residues. The CDR3 region is CASSIGQASPLHF. The DNA for the CDR3 is TGTGCCAGCTCTATTGGTCAGGCTTCACCCCTCCACTTT. Full variable domain (rest looked up from reference TRBV28 and TRBJ1-6): DVKVTQSSRYLVKRTGEKVFLECVQDMDHENMFWYRQDPGLGLRLIYFSYDVKMKEKGDIPEGYSVSREKKERFSLILESASTNQTSMYLCASSIGQASPLHFGNGTRLTVT.

The chain employs TRBV12-3 or TRBV12-4 and TRBJ2-5; the D gene is possibly TRBD1 (5 bases). Trimming took 2 bases from V and 4 from J, leaving 5 bases between them. The CDR3 spans 12 residues. The CDR3 DNA sequence: TGTGCCAGCAGTTTACAGGGAGAGACCCAGTACTTC. Its translation is CASSLQGETQYF.

The gene calls are TRBV28 and TRBJ1-1; possible D gene TRBD1, 6 bases. The germline gives CDR1 MDHEN, CDR2 SYDVKM. Trimming stripped 5 bases from V and 12 bases from J, with 22 bases between. The CDR3 contains 14 residues. CDR3 sequence reads: CASSTPGGGGFSFF. CDR3 DNA sequence: TGTGCCAGCAGTACCCCTGGGGGGGGCGGGTTTTCTTTCTTT.

The chain couples TRBV15 to TRBJ2-1, with 11 bases lining up with TRBD2. This CDR3 region has 17 residues. The ends lost 5 bases at V and 6 bases at J; junction bases unmatched: 12. From germline, CDR1 is LNHNV and CDR2 YYDKDF (reference sequence). CDR3 amino acids: CATSEPPGTSGRNEQFF. DNA of the CDR3: TGTGCCACCAGCGAGCCGCCCGGGACTAGCGGTCGCAATGAGCAGTTCTTC.

This chain links TRBV4-1 with TRBJ2-7, with TRBD1 matching 9 bases. The CDR3 extends over 16 amino acids. The germline V gene has CDR1 MGHRA and CDR2 YSYEKL. With 4 bases clipped from V and 2 bases from J, the junction kept 9 bases outside the gene matches. CDR3 sequence reads: CASSPLTGGDPYEQYF. The CDR3 bases are TGCGCCAGCAGCCCCCTGACAGGGGGAGACCCCTACGAGCAGTACTTC.

This clone was found a few times. One end of the junction fails to match germline, which may point to a read error. The genes are TRBV28 and TRBJ1-2; D may be TRBD1 (5 bases). The CDR3 runs to 18 residues. Germline V gene sequence: CDR1 MDHEN, CDR2 SYDVKM. CDR3 in DNA: TGTGCCAGCAGAAAAGGATGGGAGGGGTCGGCCTCGAACTATGGCTACTCCTTC. Encoded protein: CASRKGWEGSASNYGYSF.